The T cell receptor beta chain described here comes from a study of glioma-infiltrating T cells. Study results and caveats: Above-expected tissue-blood divergence occurred in all gliomas, most in low-grade ones.

Germline loops: CDR1 MNHNS, CDR2 SASEGT. The CDR3 covers 14 residues. V gave up 11 bases and J gave up 4 bases; unmatched junction bases: 13. Amplification of TCR alpha and beta CDR3 regions from RNA used iRepertoire nested multiplex PCR. One entry per CDR3 protein results from TCRdb running MiXCR on the multiplex PCR reads. The sample carries 100,000 to 150,000 distinct CDR3 sequences, around 23% recorded once. This clonotype came up many times. Its antigen is unidentified. Sequencing input: glioma tissue, nonneoplastic brain tissue, or PBMCs (not recorded which). The TCR sequence derives from a human donor with low-grade glioma or glioblastoma, undergoing nonglioma brain surgery, or in good health (not recorded which). The chain carries TRBV6-1 and TRBJ1-1, with TRBD1 identical over 7 bases. The CDR3 nucleotides are TGTGCCGCCGAAAGGGACAGAACTATCACTGAAGCTTTCTTT. It encodes CAAERDRTITEAFF.